Each of the 9 T cell receptor beta chains below was sequenced from the same sample in a study of cytomegalovirus exposure and HLA in healthy donors. Primers for the PCR totalled 60 Vbeta and 13 Jbeta. The table came from immunoSEQ multiplex PCR; TCRdb's copy has only in-frame clones and leaves some out. This table holds 100,000 to 150,000 clones. The sequenced sample was PBMCs. These receptors were obtained from a young man in good health and CMV-seronegative.

The rearrangement uses TRBV2 and TRBJ1-5, with 10 nucleotides matching TRBD1. The length of the CDR3 is 14 residues. After removal of 6 bases from V and 7 bases from J, the junction contained 6 bases not matched to a gene. Germline V CDR1 and CDR2: SNHLY, FYNNEI. CDR3 DNA: TGTGCCAGCAGGCCGACAGGGGGCGAACAGCCCCAGCATTTT. Its translation is CASRPTGGEQPQHF.

This chain joins TRBV15 and TRBJ1-5; possible D gene TRBD1, 6 bases. The V gene lost 1 base and the J gene lost 5 bases, with 6 bases spanning the gap. CDR3 length: 13 residues. The V gene's germline CDR1 is LNHNV and CDR2 YYDKDF (reference sequence). CDR3 sequence (DNA): TGTGCCACCAGCAGAGGACAGGATCAGCCCCAGCATTTT. It is translated as CATSRGQDQPQHF.

The chain has TRBV5-8 and TRBJ2-7; no firm D call. The V end lost 2 bases, the J end lost 2 bases, and 14 bases lay between the germline ends. The germline V gene has CDR1 SGHTS and CDR2 YDEGEE. This CDR3 has 15 residues. CDR3: CASSFEELRAYEQYF. The DNA of the CDR3 is TGTGCCAGCAGCTTTGAGGAGCTACGGGCCTACGAGCAGTACTTC.

The chain carries TRBV19 and TRBJ1-4, with a possible D match to TRBD1 (5 bases). Germline lookup yields CDR1 LNHDA and CDR2 SQIVND (reference sequence). This CDR3 has 13 amino acids. The germline V and J ends were trimmed by 7 bases and 4 bases, with 10 bases remaining between them. The CDR3 DNA is TGTGCCAGTAAGAGCCAGGGTAATGAAAAACTGTTTTTT. Encoded protein: CASKSQGNEKLFF.

The rearrangement joins TRBV19 to TRBJ1-5, with 9 positions matching TRBD1. Per the germline V gene, CDR1 is LNHDA and CDR2 is SQIVND (reference sequence). Unmatched junction bases numbered 12, after V lost 9 bases and J lost 3 bases. CDR3 length: 16 amino acids. The CDR3 reads CASAKGQGWDNQPQHF. The CDR3 bases are TGTGCCAGCGCCAAGGGACAGGGTTGGGACAATCAGCCCCAGCATTTT.

The chain recombines TRBV6-1 with TRBJ1-1, with a weak D call TRBD1 (5 bases). Between the trimmed V and J ends, which lost 6 bases and 1 base, there was a span of 15 bases. CDR1 is MNHNS and CDR2 is SASEGT in the germline V gene. CDR3 length: 15 amino acids. CDR3 nucleotides: TGTGCCAGCAGGGCCTCCGGGGGGGGGAACACTGAAGCTTTCTTT. Translation: CASRASGGGNTEAFF.

The V gene is TRBV19, the J gene TRBJ2-7; 8 nucleotides align to TRBD2. This CDR3 contains 18 residues. Per the germline V gene, CDR1 is LNHDA and CDR2 is SQIVND (reference sequence). With 6 bases clipped from V and 0 bases from J, the junction kept 16 bases outside the gene matches. The CDR3 DNA is TGTGCCAGTAGCAATGCGGTCCTAGCGGGCCTAAGCTCCTACGAGCAGTACTTC. Residues: CASSNAVLAGLSSYEQYF.

The chain uses TRBV7-3 and TRBJ2-6; 11 bases are a match to TRBD1. The CDR3 loop spans 17 amino acids. V shed 5 bases, J shed 0 bases, and the junction held 3 bases outside the gene matches. Germline values: CDR1 SGHTA, CDR2 FQGTGA. Here the CDR3 reads CASSRDRGNSGANVLTF. In DNA form, the CDR3 reads TGTGCCAGCAGCAGGGACAGGGGGAACTCTGGGGCCAACGTCCTGACTTTC. The entire variable domain, with the rest obtained from reference TRBV7-3 and TRBJ2-6, is as follows: GAGVSQTPSNKVTEKGKYVELRCDPISGHTALYWYRQSLGQGPEFLIYFQGTGAADDSGLPNDRFFAVRPEGSVSTLKIQRTERGDSAVYLCASSRDRGNSGANVLTFGAGSRLTVL.

The V gene is TRBV7-2, the J gene TRBJ2-7, with 12 bases lining up with TRBD2. Germline V CDR1 and CDR2: SGHTA, FQGNSA. This CDR3 comprises 16 residues. J gave up 3 bases and V 4 bases, and 7 bases lay outside the gene matches. CDR3 protein: CASSSRTSGDRYEQYF. The DNA of the CDR3 is TGTGCCAGCAGCTCACGGACTAGCGGGGACCGCTACGAGCAGTACTTC. The whole variable domain, remainder taken from reference TRBV7-2 and TRBJ2-7, is GAGVSQSPSNKVTEKGKDVELRCDPISGHTALYWYRQSLGQGLEFLIYFQGNSAPDKSGLPSDRFSAERTGGSVSTLTIQRTQQEDSAVYLCASSSRTSGDRYEQYFGPGTRLTVT.